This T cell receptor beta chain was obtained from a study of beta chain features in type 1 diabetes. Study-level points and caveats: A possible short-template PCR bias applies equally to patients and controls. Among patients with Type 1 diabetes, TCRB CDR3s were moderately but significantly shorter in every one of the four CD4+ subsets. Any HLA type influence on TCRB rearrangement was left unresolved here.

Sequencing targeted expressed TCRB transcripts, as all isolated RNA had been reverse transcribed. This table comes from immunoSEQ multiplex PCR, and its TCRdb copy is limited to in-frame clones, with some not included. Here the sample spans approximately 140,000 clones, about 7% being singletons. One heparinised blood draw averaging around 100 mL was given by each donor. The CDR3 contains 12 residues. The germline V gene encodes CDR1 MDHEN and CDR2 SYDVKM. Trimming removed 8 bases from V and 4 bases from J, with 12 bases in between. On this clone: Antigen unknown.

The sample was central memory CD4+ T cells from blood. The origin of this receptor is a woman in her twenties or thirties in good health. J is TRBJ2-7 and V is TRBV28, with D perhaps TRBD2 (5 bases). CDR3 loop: CASVASRYEQYF. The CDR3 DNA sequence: TGTGCCAGCGTGGCTAGCAGGTACGAGCAGTACTTC.